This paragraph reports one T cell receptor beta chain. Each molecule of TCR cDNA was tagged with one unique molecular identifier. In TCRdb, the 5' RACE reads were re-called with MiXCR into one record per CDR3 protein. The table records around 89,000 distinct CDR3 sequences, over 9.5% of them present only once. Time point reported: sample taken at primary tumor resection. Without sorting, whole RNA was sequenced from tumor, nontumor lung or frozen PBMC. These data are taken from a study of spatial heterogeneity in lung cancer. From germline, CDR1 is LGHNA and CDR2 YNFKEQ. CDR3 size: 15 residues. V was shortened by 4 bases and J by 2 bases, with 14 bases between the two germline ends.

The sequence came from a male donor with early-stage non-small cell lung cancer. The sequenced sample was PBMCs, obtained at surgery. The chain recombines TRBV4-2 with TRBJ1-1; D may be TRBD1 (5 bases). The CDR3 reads CASSPRQFYNTEAFF. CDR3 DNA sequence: TGTGCCAGCAGCCCTAGACAGTTTTATAACACTGAAGCTTTCTTT.